Following are 14 T cell receptor beta chains from one sample sequenced in a study of T cell clonality in common variable immunodeficiency. Assay: immunoSEQ multiplex PCR; the TCRdb copy retains only in-frame clones and omits some. The specimen has about 42,000 clones, none found just once. Sequenced input: peripheral blood mononuclear cells. These TCRs come from a person aged 18 to 75 in good health.

This clone has a count of ten or more. The read ends 3 residues shy of where the CDR3 ends; the end is completed using the germline J gene. The chain carries TRBV18 and TRBJ2-7; 8 bases line up with TRBD1. V gave up 2 bases and J gave up 4 bases; unmatched junction bases: 7. Germline CDR1 is KGHSH and CDR2 is LQKENI. This CDR3 region has 15 residues. The sequenced CDR3 bases are TGTGCCAGCTCACCAGGACAGGGTCTGTGGTACGAG. Translated: CASSPGQGLWYE. The whole CDR3 protein is CASSPGQGLWYEQYF.

This clone has ten or more counts. Read coverage stops 3 residues before the CDR3 terminus; the germline J gene supplies the remainder. This chain joins TRBV7-9 and TRBJ1-2; D is unclear. Per the germline V gene, CDR1 is SEHNR and CDR2 is FQNEAQ (reference sequence). With 5 bases removed from V and 3 bases from J, the gap between germline ends came to 10 bases. This CDR3 contains 13 residues. The CDR3 spells CASSPDKDYGYTF. The DNA read from the CDR3 is TGTGCCAGCAGCCCTGACAAGGACTATGGC. The entire variable domain, with the rest obtained from reference TRBV7-9 and TRBJ1-2, is as follows: DTGVSQNPRHKITKRGQNVTFRCDPISEHNRLYWYRQTLGQGPEFLTYFQNEAQLEKSRLLSDRFSAERPKGSFSTLEIQRTEQGDSAMYLCASSPDKDYGYTFGSGTRLTVV.

Many counts were recorded for this clone. The CDR3 is cut off 3 residues early in the read; its end comes from the germline J gene. V and J are TRBV29-1 and TRBJ2-7; D unresolved. This CDR3 contains 13 residues. The V end was cut by 5 bases, the J end by 3 bases, with 14 bases between. Germline CDR1 SQVTM, CDR2 ANQGSEA. The CDR3 sequence: CSVSFYSYYEQYF. The sequenced CDR3 bases are TGCAGCGTTAGTTTCTACAGCTACTACGAG.

This clone was seen many times. The CDR3 end lies 3 residues beyond the end of the read and is filled in from the germline J gene. V and J are TRBV12-3 or TRBV12-4 and TRBJ1-1; D gene ambiguous. This CDR3 comprises 14 residues. Trimming removed 6 bases at V and 4 bases at J, with 15 bases between. This CDR3 is CASSLTTQSTEAFF. The covered CDR3 bases are TGTGCCAGCAGCCTGACAACCCAGTCCACTGAA.

This clone was picked up many times. The DNA ends 3 residues before the CDR3 does, and the rest of the CDR3 is filled in from the germline J gene. The rearrangement uses TRBV4-2 and TRBJ2-2, with 10 positions matching TRBD2. The V and J ends lost 4 bases and 3 bases, in that order; junction bases with no gene match: 17. From germline, CDR1 is LGHNA and CDR2 YNFKEQ. This CDR3 has 20 amino acids. The sequenced part of the CDR3 DNA is TGTGCCAGCAGCCCCCTATCTAGCGGGGGTCCCTGGGGCGACACCGGGGAG. This encodes CASSPLSSGGPWGDTGE. The full-length CDR3 reads as CASSPLSSGGPWGDTGELFF.

This clone is medium-sized (0.01 to 0.1%). The DNA ends 3 residues before the CDR3 does, and the rest of the CDR3 is filled in from the germline J gene. The chain is built from TRBV30 and TRBJ2-3, with TRBD1 matching 10 bases. Trimming cost V 2 bases and J 1 base; bases outside gene matches: 3. CDR3 length: 15 residues. Germline-derived CDR1 and CDR2 are GTSNPN and SVGIG (reference sequence). Here the CDR3 reads CAWSSGTGGTDTQYF. CDR3 DNA (partial): TGTGCCTGGAGTTCCGGGACAGGGGGCACAGATACG.

This clone was observed at least ten times. The DNA ends 3 residues before the CDR3 does, and the rest of the CDR3 is filled in from the germline J gene. The V gene is TRBV7-6, the J gene TRBJ1-2; 8 bases are shared with TRBD1. Germline CDR1 SGHVS, CDR2 FNYEAQ. The CDR3 extends over 13 amino acids. J was trimmed by 6 bases and V by 5 bases; bases with no gene match: 5. The CDR3 loop reads CASSAQGVDGYTF. The sequenced CDR3 bases are TGTGCCAGCAGCGCACAGGGGGTAGATGGC. Supplemented by reference TRBV7-6 and TRBJ1-2, the full variable domain reads GAGVSQSPRYKVTKRGQDVALRCDPISGHVSLYWYRQALGQGPEFLTYFNYEAQQDKSGLPNDRFSAERPEGSISTLTIQRTEQRDSAMYRCASSAQGVDGYTFGSGTRLTVV.

There are a few counts of this clone. The CDR3 goes on 3 residues after the read ends, and that part is filled in from the germline J gene. The chain is built from TRBV11-3 and TRBJ2-1; the D is unclear. The CDR3 loop spans 15 amino acids. Looked up from germline, CDR1 is SGHNT and CDR2 is YENEEA. Trimming removed 0 bases at V and 4 bases at J, with 10 bases between. CDR3 bases read: TGTGCCAGCAGCTTAGAAATGTTTCGGTACAATGAG. It is translated as CASSLEMFRYNE. The whole CDR3 is CASSLEMFRYNEQFF.

In this sample, this clone is medium-sized. The CDR3 is cut off 3 residues early in the read; its end comes from the germline J gene. The chain joins TRBV6-2 or TRBV6-3 to TRBJ2-1; TRBD1 aligns across 8 bases. Per the germline V gene, CDR1 is MNHEY and CDR2 is SVGEGT. The CDR3 has 14 amino acids. The trim removed 5 bases at V and 6 bases at J, leaving 6 bases unmatched. The covered CDR3 bases are TGTGCCAGCAGTAGGACAGGGTTTGGCAATGAG. It encodes CASSRTGFGNE. From start to end, the CDR3 is CASSRTGFGNEQFF.

This clone was seen at least ten times. The read gets to within 3 residues of the CDR3 end, and the germline J gene fills in the rest. The chain has TRBV7-6 and TRBJ2-5; TRBD2 matches 8 bases. The CDR3 length is 14 residues. The trim removed 2 bases at V and 3 bases at J, leaving 2 bases unmatched. The V gene's germline CDR1 is SGHVS and CDR2 FNYEAQ. CDR3 in amino acids: CASSLSGGKETQYF. The covered CDR3 bases are TGTGCCAGCAGCTTAAGCGGGGGAAAAGAGACC.

This clone has at least ten counts. The missing CDR3 end, 3 residues past where the read stops, is filled in from the germline J gene. The chain couples TRBV5-1 to TRBJ1-6, with D perhaps matching TRBD1 (6 bases). Germline CDR1 is SGHRS and CDR2 is YFSETQ. There are 14 residues in the CDR3. V lost 3 bases to trimming and J lost 6 bases, with 10 bases between them. CDR3 protein: CASSSGQINSPLHF. The DNA read from the CDR3 is TGCGCCAGCAGCTCCGGACAGATTAATTCACCC.

The CDR3 is CASSLDKNYEQYF. CDR3 DNA (partial): TGTGCCAGCAGCTTAGACAAGAACTACGAG. The chain recombines TRBV7-9 with TRBJ2-7, with no clear D. The read stops 3 residues short of the end of the CDR3; the missing end is completed from the germline J gene. The length of the CDR3 is 13 residues. CDR1 SEHNR and CDR2 FQNEAQ come from the germline V gene (reference sequence). Trimming removed 1 base at V and 3 bases at J, with 7 bases between.

About this clone: Read data end 3 residues before the CDR3 end; the end is taken from the germline J gene. The chain recombines TRBV5-1 with TRBJ2-3, with D possibly being TRBD2 (7 bases). This CDR3 spans 15 amino acids. Germline V CDR1 and CDR2: SGHRS, YFSETQ. The CDR3 region is CASSLEEGGTEPQYF. CDR3 DNA (partial): TGCGCCAGCAGCTTGGAGGAGGGGGGGACGGAGCCG.

This clone appeared many times. The CDR3 goes on 3 residues after the read ends, and that part is filled in from the germline J gene. The rearrangement joins TRBV19 to TRBJ2-3, with TRBD2 identical over 16 bases. Germline V lookup: CDR1 LNHDA, CDR2 SQIVND (reference sequence). The ends lost 7 bases at V and 4 bases at J; junction bases unmatched: 8. There are 17 residues in the CDR3. CDR3 amino acids: CASNPGLAGGPPDTQYF. Incomplete CDR3 DNA: TGTGCCAGTAACCCGGGACTAGCGGGAGGGCCCCCAGATACG.